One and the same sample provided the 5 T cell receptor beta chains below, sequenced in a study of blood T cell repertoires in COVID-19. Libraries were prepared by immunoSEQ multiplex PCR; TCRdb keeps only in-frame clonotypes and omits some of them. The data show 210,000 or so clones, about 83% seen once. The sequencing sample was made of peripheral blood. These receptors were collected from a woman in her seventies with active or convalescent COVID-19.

The CDR3 sequence: CASSWDNSGNTIYF. Here the CDR3 DNA reads TGTGCCAGCAGTTGGGACAACTCTGGAAACACCATATATTTT. The chain uses TRBV21-1 and TRBJ1-3; the table gives TRBD1 as D, unverified against the DNA. TRBV21-1 is classified as a pseudogene. The CDR3 spans 14 residues.

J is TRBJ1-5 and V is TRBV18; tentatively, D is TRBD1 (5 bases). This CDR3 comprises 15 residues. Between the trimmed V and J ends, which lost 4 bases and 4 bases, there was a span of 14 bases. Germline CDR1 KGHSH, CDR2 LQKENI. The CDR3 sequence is CASSLTDKGNQPQHF. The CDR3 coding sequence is TGTGCCAGCTCACTGACGGACAAGGGGAATCAGCCCCAGCATTTT.

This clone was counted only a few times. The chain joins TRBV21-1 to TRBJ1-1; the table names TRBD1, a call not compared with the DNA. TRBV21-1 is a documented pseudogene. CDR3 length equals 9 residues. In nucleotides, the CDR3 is TGTGCCACTAAACATTTGACATTCTTT. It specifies CATKHLTFF.

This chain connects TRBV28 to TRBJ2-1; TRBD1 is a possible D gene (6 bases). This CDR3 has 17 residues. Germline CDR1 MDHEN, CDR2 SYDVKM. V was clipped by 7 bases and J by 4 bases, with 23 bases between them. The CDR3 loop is CASTPIRGSYQYNEQFF. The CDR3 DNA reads TGTGCCAGCACTCCTATTAGGGGGTCGTACCAGTACAATGAGCAGTTCTTC.

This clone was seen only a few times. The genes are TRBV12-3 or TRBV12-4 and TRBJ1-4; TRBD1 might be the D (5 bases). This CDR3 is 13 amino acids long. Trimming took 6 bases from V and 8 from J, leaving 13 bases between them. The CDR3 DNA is TGTGCCAGCAGCCGAAATGGGGGGGAAAAACTGTTTTTT. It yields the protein CASSRNGGEKLFF.